One and the same sample provided the 20 T cell receptor beta chains below, sequenced in a study of T cell responses to AZD1222 COVID-19 vaccine. Sequencing was performed with immunoSEQ multiplex PCR; in TCRdb, only in-frame clones are kept and a portion is missing. This sample has about 120,000 clones; about 90% occur once, and the top ten carry 11% to 15%. Here the sequenced sample was peripheral blood, taken on day 0 of AZD1222 vaccination. The source of these receptors is an adult in good health.

The chain joins TRBV14 to TRBJ2-7, with D maybe TRBD2 (5 bases). Trimming left V 0 bases short and J 1 base short, with 16 bases between. Per germline, CDR1 SGHDN and CDR2 FVKESK. This CDR3 region has 17 residues. CDR3 protein: CASSQDLGKRDSYEQYF. The CDR3 DNA sequence: TGTGCCAGCAGCCAAGATCTTGGGAAACGGGATTCCTACGAGCAGTACTTC.

V and J are TRBV10-2 and TRBJ1-5, with D hard to call. The length of the CDR3 is 16 residues. V shed 3 bases and J shed 4 bases, with 16 bases lying between them. CDR1 is WSHSY and CDR2 is SAAADI in the germline V gene. For the CDR3, the DNA is TGCGCCAGCAGTGACCTATACTCAGGTCGGAATCAGCCCCAGCATTTT. Encoded protein: CASSDLYSGRNQPQHF.

The gene calls are TRBV4-1 and TRBJ2-5; 10 nucleotides align to TRBD2. Germline CDR1 is MGHRA and CDR2 is YSYEKL. The CDR3 loop spans 18 amino acids. After removal of 3 bases from V and 1 base from J, the junction contained 11 bases not matched to a gene. CDR3 nucleotides: TGCGCCAGCAGCCACCCAACCGATCTAGCGGGGGTCCAAGAGACCCAGTACTTC. Translated: CASSHPTDLAGVQETQYF.

The rearrangement uses TRBV18 and TRBJ2-1; TRBD2 aligns across 7 bases. The CDR3 is made up of 16 amino acids. Per the germline V gene, CDR1 is KGHSH and CDR2 is LQKENI. Unmatched junction bases numbered 6, after V lost 4 bases and J lost 0 bases. CDR3 in DNA: TGTGCCAGCTCACTTGCGACTAGCAGCTCCTACAATGAGCAGTTCTTC. It encodes CASSLATSSSYNEQFF.

The chain has TRBV7-2 and TRBJ1-2; D gene unclear. Looked up from germline, CDR1 is SGHTA and CDR2 is FQGNSA. V lost 3 bases to trimming and J lost 4 bases, with 6 bases between them. The CDR3 is made up of 12 amino acids. CDR3 residues: CASSLFFYGYTF. For the CDR3, the DNA is TGTGCCAGCAGCTTGTTTTTCTATGGCTACACCTTC.

J is TRBJ2-5 and V is TRBV4-1, with 7 positions matching TRBD1. Germline V gene sequence: CDR1 MGHRA, CDR2 YSYEKL. The CDR3 runs to 14 residues. The ends lost 4 bases at V and 1 base at J; junction bases unmatched: 3. The CDR3 sequence is CASSPGTAQETQYF. The CDR3 DNA reads as TGCGCCAGCAGCCCCGGGACAGCCCAAGAGACCCAGTACTTC.

V usage is TRBV9 and J usage is TRBJ1-1; 8 bases align to TRBD1. Germline-derived CDR1 and CDR2 are SGDLS and YYNGEE. The CDR3 consists of 13 residues. V trimming: 3 bases; J trimming: 4 bases; junction bases outside the gene matches: 2. Here the CDR3 reads CASSADRGTEAFF. CDR3 coding DNA: TGTGCCAGCAGCGCCGACAGGGGCACTGAAGCTTTCTTT.

The CDR3 is CASSPSEGSQETQYF. In DNA, the CDR3 is TGTGCCAGCTCACCCTCCGAGGGGTCCCAAGAGACCCAGTACTTC. This chain connects TRBV18 to TRBJ2-5; D could derive from TRBD1 or TRBD2 (5 bases each). Trimming left V 3 bases short and J 1 base short, with 12 bases between. This CDR3 has 15 residues. The germline CDR1 and CDR2 sequences are KGHSH and LQKENI. The entire variable domain, with the rest obtained from reference TRBV18 and TRBJ2-5, is as follows: NAGVMQNPRHLVRRRGQEARLRCSPMKGHSHVYWYRQLPEEGLKFMVYLQKENIIDESGMPKERFSAEFPKEGPSILRIQQVVRGDSAAYFCASSPSEGSQETQYFGPGTRLLVL.

V gene TRBV7-2 combines with J gene TRBJ2-2; 11 bases align to TRBD2. Germline V gene lookup returns CDR1 SGHTA and CDR2 FQGNSA. The junction had 10 bases not matched to a gene; V was cut back by 5 bases and J by 8 bases. The CDR3 is 16 amino acids. The CDR3 reads CASSRVRASGRGELFF. The DNA for the CDR3 is TGTGCCAGCAGCCGTGTTCGGGCTAGCGGGAGGGGGGAGCTGTTTTTT.

The chain employs TRBV30 and TRBJ1-2; 9 positions agree with TRBD1. This CDR3 is 14 amino acids long. The J segment lost 7 bases and the V segment lost 5 bases, leaving 11 bases of the junction unmatched. Germline V CDR1 and CDR2: GTSNPN, SVGIG (reference sequence). The CDR3 is CAWDKRTGVFGYTF. The CDR3 DNA is TGTGCCTGGGATAAAAGGACAGGGGTCTTTGGCTACACCTTC.

The chain employs TRBV28 and TRBJ1-4, with unresolved D. This CDR3 comprises 15 residues. V lost 4 bases, J lost 4 bases, and 13 bases lay in between. Per the germline V gene, CDR1 is MDHEN and CDR2 is SYDVKM. CDR3 sequence reads: CASSSWDSSNEKLFF. The CDR3, as DNA: TGTGCCAGCAGTTCGTGGGATAGTAGTAATGAAAAACTGTTTTTT.

This chain links TRBV27 with TRBJ2-7; no clear D gene. The CDR3 loop spans 14 amino acids. V dropped 3 bases and J dropped 3 bases, with 12 bases sitting between them. CDR1 is MNHEY and CDR2 is SMNVEV in the germline V gene (reference sequence). CDR3 sequence (DNA): TGTGCCAGCAGTTTTTGGGGAAGAGTCTACGAGCAGTACTTC. It specifies CASSFWGRVYEQYF.

The chain is built from TRBV6-5 and TRBJ2-1; possibly TRBD2 for D (5 bases). This CDR3 contains 16 residues. V was shortened by 2 bases and J by 7 bases, with 18 bases between the two germline ends. Germline values: CDR1 MNHEY, CDR2 SVGAGI. The chain's CDR3 is CASSYVEGEGHNEQFF. CDR3 in DNA: TGTGCCAGCAGTTACGTCGAGGGAGAGGGCCATAATGAGCAGTTCTTC.

The rearrangement links TRBV27 to TRBJ1-6, with a possible D match to TRBD1 (5 bases). Germline CDR1 is MNHEY and CDR2 is SMNVEV (reference sequence). This CDR3 contains 15 residues. V shed 5 bases and J shed 5 bases, with 13 bases lying between them. CDR3 nucleotide sequence: TGTGCCAGCAGTACAACCGGGGGTGATAATTCACCCCTCCACTTT. This sequence encodes CASSTTGGDNSPLHF.

This clone was seen a single time. The rearrangement uses TRBV30 and TRBJ1-5; possible D gene TRBD1, 5 bases. Per germline, CDR1 GTSNPN and CDR2 SVGIG (reference sequence). The CDR3 runs to 15 residues. V lost 1 base and J 5 bases, leaving 15 bases between the germline ends. DNA of the CDR3: TGTGCCTGGAGTGGTCCTGGGACCAACGATCAGCCCCAGCATTTT. Translation: CAWSGPGTNDQPQHF.

This clone has a single count. The chain carries TRBV30 and TRBJ1-3; TRBD1 is a possible D gene (6 bases). Germline CDR1 reads GTSNPN; CDR2 reads SVGIG (reference sequence). The CDR3 is 16 residues long. The V end was cut by 2 bases, the J end by 0 bases, with 14 bases between. CDR3 in amino acids: CAWSLGQLSSGNTIYF. In DNA form, the CDR3 reads TGTGCCTGGAGTTTAGGACAGTTAAGCTCTGGAAACACCATATATTTT.

The chain has TRBV6-6 and TRBJ2-3; 8 bases map to TRBD2. The CDR3 runs 17 residues. Germline loops: CDR1 MNHNY, CDR2 SVGAGI (reference sequence). The trim removed 5 bases at V and 1 base at J, leaving 11 bases unmatched. CDR3 residues: CASSRAERGTGTDTQYF. The CDR3 DNA is TGTGCCAGCAGTCGCGCAGAGCGGGGGACCGGCACAGATACGCAGTATTTT.

This clone was seen once. The chain has TRBV7-2 and TRBJ2-3, with a possible D match to TRBD2 (6 bases). CDR3 length: 15 amino acids. Deletions cut 5 bases from V and 1 base from J, with 13 bases between. CDR1 is SGHTA, CDR2 FQGNSA, per germline. The CDR3 protein is CASSRTSSRTDTQYF. As DNA, the CDR3 is TGTGCCAGCAGCCGTACTAGCTCACGCACAGATACGCAGTATTTT.

The chain is built from TRBV10-1 and TRBJ2-2; D remains unclear. In germline, CDR1 is WNHNN, CDR2 SYGVQD (reference sequence). The CDR3 is 13 amino acids. Trimming stripped 2 bases from V and 5 bases from J, with 6 bases between. As DNA, the CDR3 is TGCGCCAGCAGTGAGACCAGGACCGGGGAGCTGTTTTTT. Protein: CASSETRTGELFF.

This clone was observed a handful of times. The chain uses TRBV7-9 and TRBJ1-2, with 8 bases lining up with TRBD1. The CDR3 length is 14 residues. The J segment lost 1 base and the V segment lost 5 bases, leaving 3 bases of the junction unmatched. Germline CDR1 and CDR2: SEHNR and FQNEAQ (reference sequence). The CDR3: CASSRQGLNYGYTF. The CDR3 DNA reads TGTGCCAGCAGCCGACAGGGGCTTAACTATGGCTACACCTTC.